One and the same sample provided the 21 T cell receptor beta chains below, sequenced in a study of PD-L1 blockade in urothelial cancer. Time point defined: pretreatment peripheral blood. Assay: immunoSEQ multiplex PCR; the TCRdb copy retains only in-frame clones and omits some. The sample has around 68,000 clones, over 75% seen once; the top ten hold 1.6%. Material: PBMCs, obtained around atezolizumab (anti-PD-L1) treatment. Every receptor here comes from a man between 65 and 79 years old with urothelial cancer.

The rearrangement joins TRBV10-3 to TRBJ2-1; weak D call: TRBD2 (6 bases). V shed 4 bases and J shed 10 bases, with 17 bases lying between them. The V gene's germline CDR1 is ENHRY and CDR2 SYGVKD. This CDR3 contains 14 residues. The CDR3 DNA follows: TGTGCCATCAGTGGATTAGCGGCAAGAGGAGAGCAGTTCTTC. Protein product: CAISGLAARGEQFF.

The rearrangement joins TRBV7-3 to TRBJ1-1; D remains ambiguous. This CDR3 is built from 15 residues. Between the trimmed V and J ends, which lost 1 base and 2 bases, there was a span of 11 bases. Germline-derived CDR1 and CDR2 are SGHTA and FQGTGA. The CDR3 protein is CASSLSLVDNTEAFF. The CDR3 nucleotides read TGTGCCAGCAGCTTAAGTTTGGTAGATAACACTGAAGCTTTCTTT. The full variable domain, with the rest looked up from reference TRBV7-3 and TRBJ1-1, is GAGVSQTPSNKVTEKGKYVELRCDPISGHTALYWYRQSLGQGPEFLIYFQGTGAADDSGLPNDRFFAVRPEGSVSTLKIQRTERGDSAVYLCASSLSLVDNTEAFFGQGTRLTVV.

This clone was recorded only once. V is TRBV28 and J is TRBJ1-3, with D uncertain. Deletions cut 4 bases from V and 3 bases from J, with 10 bases between. The CDR3 totals 14 residues. Germline V CDR1 and CDR2: MDHEN, SYDVKM. CDR3 residues: CASSSSGSGNTIYF. CDR3 sequence (DNA): TGTGCCAGCAGTTCATCCGGTAGTGGAAACACCATATATTTT.

This chain links TRBV27 with TRBJ2-2; 8 bases are shared with TRBD2. CDR1 and CDR2 from the germline V gene are MNHEY and SMNVEV (reference sequence). This CDR3 contains 15 residues. With V trimmed by 8 bases and J by 10 bases, 15 bases remained unmatched. Here the CDR3 DNA reads TGTGCCAGCTCCGGGGGGGCCGCGAGGGCGGAGGAGCTGTTTTTT. Residues: CASSGGAARAEELFF.

The genes are TRBV5-6 and TRBJ2-7; D possibly corresponds to TRBD2 (5 bases). Trimming removed 4 bases at V and 1 base at J, with 15 bases between. The germline gives CDR1 SGHDT, CDR2 YYEEEE. The CDR3 spans 15 residues. In nucleotides, the CDR3 is TGTGCCAGCAGCCGTGGAGGTTGGGGATCCTACGAGCAGTACTTC. It codes for CASSRGGWGSYEQYF.

Only a few counts were recorded for this clone. The rearrangement links TRBV11-1 to TRBJ2-2; 7 bases agree with TRBD1. The CDR3 is 14 residues long. Germline CDR1 and CDR2: SGHAT and FQDESV (reference sequence). Unmatched junction bases numbered 3, after V lost 8 bases and J lost 0 bases. The CDR3 nucleotides are TGTGCCAGCCGGGACAGCTCGAACACCGGGGAGCTGTTTTTT. Translated: CASRDSSNTGELFF. The full variable domain, completed using reference TRBV11-1 and TRBJ2-2, is EAEVAQSPRYKITEKSQAVAFWCDPISGHATLYWYRQILGQGPELLVQFQDESVVDDSQLPKDRFSAERLKGVDSTLKIQPAELGDSAMYLCASRDSSNTGELFFGEGSRLTVL.

This chain uses TRBV5-4 with TRBJ2-2; possible D gene TRBD1, 5 bases. The CDR3 length is 12 residues. CDR1 is SGHNT and CDR2 is YYREEE in the germline V gene (reference sequence). The ends were cut back, 4 bases at V and 4 bases at J, with 5 bases in the middle. CDR3 nucleotides: TGTGCCAGCAGCGGGGCCACCGGGGAGCTGTTTTTT. Translated, it gives CASSGATGELFF.

V usage is TRBV6-5 and J usage is TRBJ1-1; 8 bases agree with TRBD1. Germline lookup yields CDR1 MNHEY and CDR2 SVGAGI. With V trimmed by 2 bases and J by 5 bases, 7 bases remained unmatched. The CDR3 covers 15 residues. This CDR3 reads CASSYRQGRRTEAFF. The DNA of the CDR3 is TGTGCCAGCAGTTACCGACAGGGGAGACGGACTGAAGCTTTCTTT.

The rearrangement links TRBV11-2 to TRBJ2-3, with 8 positions matching TRBD1. Trimming took 1 base from V and 5 from J; bases not matched to a gene: 2. CDR3 size: 14 residues. The V gene's germline CDR1 is SGHAT and CDR2 FQNNGV. The CDR3 DNA reads as TGTGCCAGCAGCTTAGGGACAGGGAGAGATACGCAGTATTTT. Translation: CASSLGTGRDTQYF. The variable domain in full, with the rest retrieved from reference TRBV11-2 and TRBJ2-3, is EAGVAQSPRYKIIEKRQSVAFWCNPISGHATLYWYQQILGQGPKLLIQFQNNGVVDDSQLPKDRFSAERLKGVDSTLKIQPAKLEDSAVYLCASSLGTGRDTQYFGPGTRLTVL.

The chain has TRBV6-5 and TRBJ2-7; 10 nucleotides line up with TRBD1. CDR3 length: 15 amino acids. The J segment lost 5 bases and the V segment lost 0 bases, leaving 4 bases of the junction unmatched. The germline CDR1 and CDR2 sequences are MNHEY and SVGAGI. In nucleotides, the CDR3 is TGTGCCAGCAGTTACTCCGGGACAGGGGTCGACGAGCAGTACTTC. As protein: CASSYSGTGVDEQYF.

This chain connects TRBV7-9 to TRBJ2-1; 11 nucleotides match TRBD2. Germline lookup yields CDR1 SEHNR and CDR2 FQNEAQ (reference sequence). The CDR3 is made up of 16 amino acids. The ends lost 4 bases at V and 4 bases at J; junction bases unmatched: 6. CDR3: CASSSLSGREYNEQFF. The CDR3 region has the DNA TGTGCCAGCAGCTCCCTTAGCGGGAGGGAGTACAATGAGCAGTTCTTC.

This chain joins TRBV28 and TRBJ2-5; 7 bases map to TRBD1. V lost 6 bases and J lost 4; bases outside the gene matches: 5. The germline CDR1 and CDR2 sequences are MDHEN and SYDVKM. There are 13 residues in the CDR3. The CDR3 region has the DNA TGTGCCAGCAGATTTTCAGGGGGAGAGACCCAGTACTTC. Amino acid sequence: CASRFSGGETQYF.

CDR3 loop: CASSQEGGPYEQYF. The CDR3 nucleotides read TGCGCCAGCAGCCAAGAGGGAGGGCCTTACGAGCAGTACTTC. This rearrangement joins TRBV4-3 to TRBJ2-7, with TRBD2 matching over 7 bases. Per germline, CDR1 LGHNA and CDR2 YSLEER. This CDR3 comprises 14 residues. V trimming: 0 bases; J trimming: 4 bases; junction bases outside the gene matches: 3.

This chain joins TRBV9 and TRBJ1-3; 7 positions agree with TRBD1. The CDR3 length is 14 residues. Germline V lookup: CDR1 SGDLS, CDR2 YYNGEE. J gave up 3 bases and V 4 bases, and 4 bases lay outside the gene matches. The CDR3 DNA reads as TGTGCCAGCAGCCCCAGGACAGGTGGAAACACCATATATTTT. This codes for CASSPRTGGNTIYF.

This clone showed up just a few times. This chain connects TRBV18 to TRBJ2-1, with TRBD2 matching over 8 bases. The CDR3 is made up of 16 amino acids. Germline lookup yields CDR1 KGHSH and CDR2 LQKENI. The trim removed 2 bases at V and 1 base at J, leaving 4 bases unmatched. The CDR3: CASSPASGRSYNEQFF. Written as DNA, the CDR3 is TGTGCCAGCTCACCAGCTAGCGGGCGGTCCTACAATGAGCAGTTCTTC.

The gene calls are TRBV13 and TRBJ1-1; no definite D call. The CDR3 totals 11 residues. Germline assignment: CDR1 PRHDT and CDR2 FYEKMQ (reference sequence). The V and J ends lost 1 base and 7 bases respectively, with 4 bases between them. CDR3 loop: CASSLESEAFF. The CDR3 DNA sequence: TGTGCCAGCAGCTTAGAGAGTGAAGCTTTCTTT. The full variable domain, its missing parts supplied by reference TRBV13 and TRBJ1-1, is AAGVIQSPRHLIKEKRETATLKCYPIPRHDTVYWYQQGPGQDPQFLISFYEKMQSDKGSIPDRFSAQQFSDYHSELNMSSLELGDSALYFCASSLESEAFFGQGTRLTVV.

The CDR3 DNA sequence: TGCGCCAGCAGCTTAGTATCAGGGCAGCCCCAGCATTTT. It is translated as CASSLVSGQPQHF. The chain joins TRBV5-1 to TRBJ1-5, with D perhaps TRBD1 (5 bases). This CDR3 has 13 amino acids. CDR1 and CDR2 (germline): SGHRS, YFSETQ. Deletions cut 2 bases from V and 7 bases from J, with 10 bases between.

The chain uses TRBV5-1 and TRBJ1-1, with no clear D. The length of the CDR3 is 14 residues. With 4 bases removed from V and 4 bases from J, the gap between germline ends came to 14 bases. Germline V gene data show CDR1 as SGHRS and CDR2 as YFSETQ. As DNA, the CDR3 is TGCGCCAGCAGCCTGTCCATGGGCGTCACTGAAGCTTTCTTT. Protein: CASSLSMGVTEAFF. The variable domain in full, completed from reference TRBV5-1 and TRBJ1-1, reads KAGVTQTPRYLIKTRGQQVTLSCSPISGHRSVSWYQQTPGQGLQFLFEYFSETQRNKGNFPGRFSGRQFSNSRSEMNVSTLELGDSALYLCASSLSMGVTEAFFGQGTRLTVV.

V and J are TRBV6-1 and TRBJ1-2; maybe TRBD1 (6 bases). V lost 7 bases to trimming and J lost 0 bases, with 9 bases between them. The CDR3 is 13 amino acids. Germline-derived CDR1 and CDR2 are MNHNS and SASEGT. The CDR3 coding sequence is TGTGCCAGCATGGACAGATCTAACTATGGCTACACCTTC. It codes for CASMDRSNYGYTF.

The gene calls are TRBV28 and TRBJ2-7; tentative D call: TRBD2 (9 bases). The CDR3 runs to 19 residues. Trimming removed 4 bases at V and 7 bases at J, with 32 bases between. The germline CDR1 and CDR2 sequences are MDHEN and SYDVKM. CDR3 sequence reads: CASSYLGQGGAGGPREQYF. The DNA for the CDR3 is TGTGCCAGCAGTTACCTCGGACAGGGCGGCGCGGGAGGGCCGAGGGAGCAGTACTTC.

V usage is TRBV6-5 and J usage is TRBJ1-1, with 7 bases identical to TRBD1. The CDR3 runs 15 residues. Germline-derived CDR1 and CDR2 are MNHEY and SVGAGI. The trim removed 2 bases at V and 2 bases at J, leaving 5 bases unmatched. Here the CDR3 DNA reads TGTGCCAGCAGTTACCAAATAGGGGGCAACACTGAAGCTTTCTTT. This sequence encodes CASSYQIGGNTEAFF.